The 15 T cell receptor beta chains below come from one sample, sequenced in a study of identifying expanded T cells in peripheral blood. Only in-frame clones appear in the TCRdb table, and some are missing; sequencing was by immunoSEQ multiplex PCR. The profile shows more than 55,000 clones, over 75% of them singletons. Specimen: blood. The receptor source for this set is a person aged 18-70 years in good health.

This chain links TRBV19 with TRBJ2-1; D may be TRBD2 (5 bases). The CDR3 is made up of 14 amino acids. V was trimmed by 7 bases and J by 0 bases, leaving 10 bases between them. In germline, CDR1 is LNHDA, CDR2 SQIVND (reference sequence). For the CDR3, the DNA is TGTGCCAGTACCCGGGATAGCTCCTACAATGAGCAGTTCTTC. As protein: CASTRDSSYNEQFF.

Comments on this clone: The sample carries other DNA sequences with the same CDR3. This chain uses TRBV5-4 with TRBJ2-7, with 7 nucleotides matching TRBD1. The CDR3 loop spans 14 amino acids. V was pared by 4 bases and J by 1 base, with 5 bases of the junction left unmatched. Germline CDR1 is SGHNT and CDR2 is YYREEE (reference sequence). CDR3 bases: TGTGCCAGCAGCCTAGACAGGGTTTCCTACGAGCAGTACTTC. This codes for CASSLDRVSYEQYF.

V gene TRBV4-1 combines with J gene TRBJ1-5; D ambiguous. Germline values: CDR1 MGHRA, CDR2 YSYEKL. This CDR3 contains 15 residues. V was pared by 0 bases and J by 0 bases, with 6 bases between. The chain's CDR3 is CASSQEGYSNQPQHF. CDR3 DNA sequence: TGCGCCAGCAGCCAAGAGGGGTATAGCAATCAGCCCCAGCATTTT.

The chain uses TRBV10-1 and TRBJ2-1; D is unclear. CDR1 is WNHNN, CDR2 SYGVQD, per germline (reference sequence). This CDR3 region has 14 residues. V dropped 2 bases and J dropped 1 base, with 6 bases sitting between them. CDR3 amino acids: CASSEQESYNEQFF. CDR3 in DNA: TGCGCCAGCAGTGAGCAGGAATCCTACAATGAGCAGTTCTTC.

V is TRBV5-4 and J is TRBJ1-1; D is ambiguous. Germline CDR1 and CDR2: SGHNT and YYREEE (reference sequence). Trimming took 0 bases from V and 1 from J, leaving 4 bases between them. The CDR3 runs 13 residues. CDR3 protein: CASSLAGNTEAFF. CDR3 DNA sequence: TGTGCCAGCAGCTTGGCAGGGAACACTGAAGCTTTCTTT.

This sequence joins TRBV7-9 and TRBJ1-1; a weak D match, TRBD1 (6 bases). The CDR3 extends over 16 amino acids. V lost 5 bases and J lost 0, with 16 bases in between. The germline V gene has CDR1 SEHNR and CDR2 FQNEAQ (reference sequence). For the CDR3, the DNA is TGTGCCAGCAGCCCCGTGGGGGGGCGGTTGAACACTGAAGCTTTCTTT. It is translated as CASSPVGGRLNTEAFF.

The genes are TRBV28 and TRBJ2-3; D is undetermined. Germline V gene data show CDR1 as MDHEN and CDR2 as SYDVKM. The germline V and J ends were trimmed by 7 bases and 2 bases, with 19 bases remaining between them. The length of the CDR3 is 16 residues. The CDR3 nucleotides are TGTGCCAGCAAGGAGACGAGCGCAACAGTCACAGATACGCAGTATTTT. Its translation is CASKETSATVTDTQYF.

This clone showed up just once. The V and J genes are TRBV9 and TRBJ2-1; 15 bases line up with TRBD2. J lost 7 bases, V lost 4 bases, and 12 bases had no gene match. Per the germline V gene, CDR1 is SGDLS and CDR2 is YYNGEE. This CDR3 spans 18 amino acids. CDR3 protein: CASSTRDRTSGRGNEQFF. The CDR3 DNA sequence: TGTGCCAGCAGCACTAGAGACAGGACTAGCGGGAGGGGAAATGAGCAGTTCTTC.

In this sample, this clone turned up a few times. This chain joins TRBV7-9 and TRBJ1-5; D is perhaps TRBD1 (6 bases). The CDR3 sequence is 13 residues long. Germline V gives CDR1 SEHNR, CDR2 FQNEAQ (reference sequence). The V gene lost 5 bases and the J gene lost 2 bases, with 7 bases spanning the gap. The CDR3 loop reads CASSPGGNQPQHF. The CDR3 nucleotides are TGTGCCAGCAGCCCAGGGGGCAATCAGCCCCAGCATTTT.

The V and J genes are TRBV30 and TRBJ1-1; possible D gene TRBD1, 6 bases. V dropped 2 bases and J dropped 4 bases, with 14 bases sitting between them. The CDR3 contains 14 residues. Per germline, CDR1 GTSNPN and CDR2 SVGIG (reference sequence). Here the CDR3 DNA reads TGTGCCTGGAGTAGGGGGGGCCCTACCACTGAAGCTTTCTTT. Translating gives CAWSRGGPTTEAFF.

This rearrangement joins TRBV19 to TRBJ2-1; unclear D gene. The CDR3 totals 13 residues. Germline V gene sequence: CDR1 LNHDA, CDR2 SQIVND (reference sequence). V was shortened by 5 bases and J by 5 bases, with 10 bases between the two germline ends. The CDR3 sequence is CASSPLTHNEQFF. Here the CDR3 DNA reads TGTGCCAGTAGTCCCCTGACCCACAATGAGCAGTTCTTC.

The J gene is TRBJ2-1, the V gene TRBV5-1; 10 nucleotides match TRBD1. Germline assignment: CDR1 SGHRS and CDR2 YFSETQ. This CDR3 contains 14 residues. The V gene end was trimmed by 4 bases and the J gene end by 7 bases; junction bases not matched to a gene: 5. CDR3: CASSGDRGQNEQFF. The CDR3 nucleotides read TGCGCCAGCAGCGGTGACAGGGGGCAGAATGAGCAGTTCTTC.

This clone was seen once. The chain couples TRBV30 to TRBJ1-1; D is possibly TRBD1 (5 bases). From germline, CDR1 is GTSNPN and CDR2 SVGIG (reference sequence). The V end was cut by 3 bases, the J end by 4 bases, with 18 bases between. The CDR3 has 15 amino acids. CDR3 region: CAWRALWGVGTEAFF. Written as DNA, the CDR3 is TGTGCCTGGAGGGCTTTATGGGGGGTGGGCACTGAAGCTTTCTTT.

The chain links TRBV7-9 to TRBJ1-2; 7 bases map to TRBD1. Germline lookup yields CDR1 SEHNR and CDR2 FQNEAQ (reference sequence). Trimming took 4 bases from V and 5 from J; bases not matched to a gene: 13. The CDR3 sequence is 16 residues long. This chain's CDR3 is CASSYGRGTGAYGYTF. In nucleotides, the CDR3 is TGTGCCAGCAGCTACGGGAGGGGAACAGGGGCTTATGGCTACACCTTC.

The V gene is TRBV28, the J gene TRBJ2-1; 8 positions match TRBD2. The CDR3 extends over 15 amino acids. Germline CDR1 reads MDHEN; CDR2 reads SYDVKM. The V and J ends lost 6 bases and 10 bases, in that order; junction bases with no gene match: 14. CDR3 region: CASSPWESGGGEQFF. The CDR3 DNA sequence: TGTGCCAGCAGCCCTTGGGAGAGCGGGGGTGGCGAGCAGTTCTTC.